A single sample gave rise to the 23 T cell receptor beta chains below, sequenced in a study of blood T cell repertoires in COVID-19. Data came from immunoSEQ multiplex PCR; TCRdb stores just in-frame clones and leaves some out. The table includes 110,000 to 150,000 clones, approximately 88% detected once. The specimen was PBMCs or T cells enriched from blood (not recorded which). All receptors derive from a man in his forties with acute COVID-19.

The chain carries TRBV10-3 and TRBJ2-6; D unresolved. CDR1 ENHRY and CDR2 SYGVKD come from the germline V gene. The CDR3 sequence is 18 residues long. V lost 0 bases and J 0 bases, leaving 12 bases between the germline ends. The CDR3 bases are TGTGCCATCAGTGAGTCCTCCTCCCGAGGCTCTGGGGCCAACGTCCTGACTTTC. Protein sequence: CAISESSSRGSGANVLTF.

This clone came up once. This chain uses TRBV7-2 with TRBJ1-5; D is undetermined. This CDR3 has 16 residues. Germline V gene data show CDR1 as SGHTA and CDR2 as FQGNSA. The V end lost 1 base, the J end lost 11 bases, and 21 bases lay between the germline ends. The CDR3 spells CASSLGGSPRPEAQHF. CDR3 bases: TGTGCCAGCAGCTTAGGAGGCAGCCCTCGTCCGGAGGCCCAGCATTTT.

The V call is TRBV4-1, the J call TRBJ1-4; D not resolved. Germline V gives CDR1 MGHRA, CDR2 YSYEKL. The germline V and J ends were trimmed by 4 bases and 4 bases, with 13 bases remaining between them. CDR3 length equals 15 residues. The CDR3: CASSPEGRLNEKLFF. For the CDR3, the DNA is TGCGCCAGCAGCCCGGAGGGCAGACTTAATGAAAAACTGTTTTTT.

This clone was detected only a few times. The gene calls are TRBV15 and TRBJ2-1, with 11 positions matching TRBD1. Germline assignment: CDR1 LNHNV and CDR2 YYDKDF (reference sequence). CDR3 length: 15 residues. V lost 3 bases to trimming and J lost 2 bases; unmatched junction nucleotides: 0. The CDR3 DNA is TGTGCCACCAGCAGGGACAGGGGGCCCTACAATGAGCAGTTCTTC. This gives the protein CATSRDRGPYNEQFF.

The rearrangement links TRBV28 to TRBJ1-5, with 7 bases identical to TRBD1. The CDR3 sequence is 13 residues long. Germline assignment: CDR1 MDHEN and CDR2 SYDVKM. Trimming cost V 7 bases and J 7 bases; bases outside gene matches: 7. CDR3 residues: CASNLDRRQPQHF. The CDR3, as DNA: TGTGCCAGCAACCTGGACAGGAGGCAGCCCCAGCATTTT.

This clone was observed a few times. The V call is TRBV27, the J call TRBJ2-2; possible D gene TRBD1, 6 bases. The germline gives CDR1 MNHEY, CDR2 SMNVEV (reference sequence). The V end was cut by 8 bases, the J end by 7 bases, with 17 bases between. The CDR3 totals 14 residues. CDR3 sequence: CASQAGPGVGELFF. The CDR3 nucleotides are TGTGCCAGCCAAGCAGGACCAGGGGTCGGGGAGCTGTTTTTT.

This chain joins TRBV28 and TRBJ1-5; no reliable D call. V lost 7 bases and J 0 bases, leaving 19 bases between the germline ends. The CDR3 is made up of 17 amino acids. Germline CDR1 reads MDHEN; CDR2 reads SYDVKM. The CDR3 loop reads CASNPSPVIYSNQPQHF. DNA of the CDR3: TGTGCCAGCAACCCCTCCCCGGTGATATATAGCAATCAGCCCCAGCATTTT. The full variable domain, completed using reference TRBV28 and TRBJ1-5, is DVKVTQSSRYLVKRTGEKVFLECVQDMDHENMFWYRQDPGLGLRLIYFSYDVKMKEKGDIPEGYSVSREKKERFSLILESASTNQTSMYLCASNPSPVIYSNQPQHFGDGTRLSIL.

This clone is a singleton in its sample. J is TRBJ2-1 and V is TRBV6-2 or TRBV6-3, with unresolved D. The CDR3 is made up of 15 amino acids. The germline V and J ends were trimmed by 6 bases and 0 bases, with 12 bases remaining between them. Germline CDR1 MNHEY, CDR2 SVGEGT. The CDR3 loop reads CASSRVGSSYNEQFF. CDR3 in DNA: TGTGCCAGCAGCCGCGTCGGTAGCTCCTACAATGAGCAGTTCTTC.

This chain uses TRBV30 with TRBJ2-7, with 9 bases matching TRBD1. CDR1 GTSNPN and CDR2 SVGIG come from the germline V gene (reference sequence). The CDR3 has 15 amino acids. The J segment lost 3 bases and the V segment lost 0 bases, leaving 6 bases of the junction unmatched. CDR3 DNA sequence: TGTGCCTGGAGTGTACAACAGGGGGCGATCTACGAGCAGTACTTC. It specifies CAWSVQQGAIYEQYF.

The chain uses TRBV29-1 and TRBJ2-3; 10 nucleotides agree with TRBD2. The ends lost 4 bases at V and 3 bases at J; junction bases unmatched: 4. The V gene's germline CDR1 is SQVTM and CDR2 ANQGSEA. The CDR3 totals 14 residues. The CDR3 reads CSVASGSLTDTQYF. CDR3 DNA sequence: TGCAGCGTTGCTAGCGGGAGTTTAACAGATACGCAGTATTTT.

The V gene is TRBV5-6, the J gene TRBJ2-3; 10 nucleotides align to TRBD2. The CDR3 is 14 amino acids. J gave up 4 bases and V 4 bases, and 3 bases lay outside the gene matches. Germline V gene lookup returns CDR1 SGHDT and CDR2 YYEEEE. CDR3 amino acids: CASSKRGGPDTQYF. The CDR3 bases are TGTGCCAGCAGCAAGCGGGGGGGGCCAGATACGCAGTATTTT.

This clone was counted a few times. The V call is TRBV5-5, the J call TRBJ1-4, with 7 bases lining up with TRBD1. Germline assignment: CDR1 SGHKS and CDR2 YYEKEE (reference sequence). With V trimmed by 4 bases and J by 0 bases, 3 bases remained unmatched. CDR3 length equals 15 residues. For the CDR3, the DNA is TGTGCCAGCAGCCGTACAGGGGCAACTAATGAAAAACTGTTTTTT. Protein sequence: CASSRTGATNEKLFF.

The CDR3 DNA is TGTGCCAGCAGCTTTGGGACAGGGGTGGCCGGGGAGCTGTTTTTT. Translated: CASSFGTGVAGELFF. The V and J genes are TRBV5-6 and TRBJ2-2; 10 nucleotides match TRBD1. J lost 6 bases, V lost 2 bases, and 4 bases had no gene match. Germline V gene data show CDR1 as SGHDT and CDR2 as YYEEEE. The CDR3 extends over 15 amino acids.

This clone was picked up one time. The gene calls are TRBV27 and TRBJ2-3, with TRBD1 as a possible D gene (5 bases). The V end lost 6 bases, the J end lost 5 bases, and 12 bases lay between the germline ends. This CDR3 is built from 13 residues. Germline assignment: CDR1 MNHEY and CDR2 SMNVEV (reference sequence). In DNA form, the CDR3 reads TGTGCCAGCAGCCTTATAAGGGGAGATACGCAGTATTTT. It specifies CASSLIRGDTQYF.

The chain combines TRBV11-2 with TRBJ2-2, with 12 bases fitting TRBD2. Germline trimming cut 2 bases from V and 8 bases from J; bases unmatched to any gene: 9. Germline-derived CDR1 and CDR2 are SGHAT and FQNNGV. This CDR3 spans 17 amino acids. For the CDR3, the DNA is TGTGCCAGCAGCTTAACACTAGCGGGAGGCCTAGAGGGGGAGCTGTTTTTT. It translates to CASSLTLAGGLEGELFF.

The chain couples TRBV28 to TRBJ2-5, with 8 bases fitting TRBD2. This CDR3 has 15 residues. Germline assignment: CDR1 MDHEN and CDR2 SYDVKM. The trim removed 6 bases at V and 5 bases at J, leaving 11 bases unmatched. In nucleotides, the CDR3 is TGTGCCAGCAGGCCTCACGGGACTAGTGTCGAGACCCAGTACTTC. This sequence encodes CASRPHGTSVETQYF.

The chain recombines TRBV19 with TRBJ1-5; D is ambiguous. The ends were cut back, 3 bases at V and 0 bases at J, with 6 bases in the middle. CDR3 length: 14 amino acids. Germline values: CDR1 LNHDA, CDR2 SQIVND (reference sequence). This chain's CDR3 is CASSISRSNQPQHF. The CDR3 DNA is TGTGCCAGTAGTATTTCGCGTAGCAATCAGCCCCAGCATTTT. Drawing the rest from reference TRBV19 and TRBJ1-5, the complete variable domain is DGGITQSPKYLFRKEGQNVTLSCEQNLNHDAMYWYRQDPGQGLRLIYYSQIVNDFQKGDIAEGYSVSREKKESFPLTVTSAQKNPTAFYLCASSISRSNQPQHFGDGTRLSIL.

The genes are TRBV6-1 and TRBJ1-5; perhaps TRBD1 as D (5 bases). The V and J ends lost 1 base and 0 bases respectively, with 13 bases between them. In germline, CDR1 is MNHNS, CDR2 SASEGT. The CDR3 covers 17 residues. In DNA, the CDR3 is TGTGCCAGCAGTGAAGATGGCCAGGGTTATAGCAATCAGCCCCAGCATTTT. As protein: CASSEDGQGYSNQPQHF.

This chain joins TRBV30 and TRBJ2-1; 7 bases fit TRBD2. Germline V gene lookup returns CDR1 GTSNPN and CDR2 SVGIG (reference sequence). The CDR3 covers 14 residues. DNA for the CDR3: TGTGCGGGTGCTGGCCTAGCGGATTACAATGAGCAGTTCTTC. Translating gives CAGAGLADYNEQFF. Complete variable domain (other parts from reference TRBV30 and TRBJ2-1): SQTIHQWPATLVQPVGSPLSLECTVEGTSNPNLYWYRQAAGRGLQLLFYSVGIGQISSEVPQNLSASRPQDRQFILSSKKLLLSDSGFYLCAGAGLADYNEQFFGPGTRLTVL.

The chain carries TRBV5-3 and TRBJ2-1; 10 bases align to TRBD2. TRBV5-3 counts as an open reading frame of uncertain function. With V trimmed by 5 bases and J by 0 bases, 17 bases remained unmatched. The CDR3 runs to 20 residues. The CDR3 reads CARRHTLPAGGRFSYNEQFF. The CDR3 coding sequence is TGTGCCAGAAGGCATACCCTGCCAGCGGGAGGGCGTTTCTCCTACAATGAGCAGTTCTTC.

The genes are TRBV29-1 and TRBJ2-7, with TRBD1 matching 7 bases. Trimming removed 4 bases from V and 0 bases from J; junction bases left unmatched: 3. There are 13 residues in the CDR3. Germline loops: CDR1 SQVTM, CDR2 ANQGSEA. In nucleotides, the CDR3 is TGCAGCGTTGTTTGGGACAGCTCCTACGAGCAGTACTTC. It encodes CSVVWDSSYEQYF.

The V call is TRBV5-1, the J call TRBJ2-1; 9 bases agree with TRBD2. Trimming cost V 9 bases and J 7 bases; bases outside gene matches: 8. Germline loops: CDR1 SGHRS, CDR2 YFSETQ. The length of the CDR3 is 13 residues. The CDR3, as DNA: TGCGCCACCTCTAGCGGGGTAGCGAATGAGCAGTTCTTC. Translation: CATSSGVANEQFF.

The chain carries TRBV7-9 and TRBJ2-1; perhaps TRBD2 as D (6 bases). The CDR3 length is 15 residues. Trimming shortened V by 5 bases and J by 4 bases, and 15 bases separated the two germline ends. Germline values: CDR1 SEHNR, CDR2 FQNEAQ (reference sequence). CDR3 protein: CASSPRGERYNEQFF. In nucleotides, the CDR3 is TGTGCCAGCAGCCCCCGCGGGGAGCGTTACAATGAGCAGTTCTTC. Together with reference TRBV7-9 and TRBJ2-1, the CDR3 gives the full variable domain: DTGVSQNPRHKITKRGQNVTFRCDPISEHNRLYWYRQTLGQGPEFLTYFQNEAQLEKSRLLSDRFSAERPKGSFSTLEIQRTEQGDSAMYLCASSPRGERYNEQFFGPGTRLTVL.